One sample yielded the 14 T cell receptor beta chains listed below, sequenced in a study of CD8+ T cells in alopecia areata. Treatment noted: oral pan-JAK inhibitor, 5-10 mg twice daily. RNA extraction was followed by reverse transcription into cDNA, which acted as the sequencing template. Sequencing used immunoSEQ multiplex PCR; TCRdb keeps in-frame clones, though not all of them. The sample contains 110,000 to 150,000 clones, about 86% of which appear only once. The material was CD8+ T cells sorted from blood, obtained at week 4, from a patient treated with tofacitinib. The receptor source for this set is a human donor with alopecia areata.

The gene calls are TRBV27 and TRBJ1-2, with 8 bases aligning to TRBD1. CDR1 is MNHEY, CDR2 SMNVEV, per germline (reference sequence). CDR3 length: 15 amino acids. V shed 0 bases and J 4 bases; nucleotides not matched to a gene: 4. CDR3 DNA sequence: TGTGCCAGCAGTTTATCAGGACAGGGAGCCTATGGCTACACCTTC. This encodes CASSLSGQGAYGYTF.

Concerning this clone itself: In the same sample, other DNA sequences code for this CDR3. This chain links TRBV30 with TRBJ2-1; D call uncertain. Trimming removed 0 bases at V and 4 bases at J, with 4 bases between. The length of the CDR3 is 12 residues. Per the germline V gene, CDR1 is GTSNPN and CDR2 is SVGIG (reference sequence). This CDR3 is CAWSVLYNEQFF. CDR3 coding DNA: TGTGCCTGGAGTGTACTGTACAATGAGCAGTTCTTC.

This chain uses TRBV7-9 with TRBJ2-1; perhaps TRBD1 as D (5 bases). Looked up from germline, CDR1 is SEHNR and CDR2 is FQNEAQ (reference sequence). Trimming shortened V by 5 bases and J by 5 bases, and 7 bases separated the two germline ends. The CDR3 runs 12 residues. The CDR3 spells CASSVDNNEQFF. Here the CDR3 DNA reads TGTGCCAGCAGCGTGGACAACAATGAGCAGTTCTTC.

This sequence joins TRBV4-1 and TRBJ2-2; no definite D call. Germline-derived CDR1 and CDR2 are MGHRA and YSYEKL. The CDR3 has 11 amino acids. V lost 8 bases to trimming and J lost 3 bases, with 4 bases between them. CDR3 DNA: TGCGCCAGCGCAGACACCGGGGAGCTGTTTTTT. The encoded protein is CASADTGELFF.

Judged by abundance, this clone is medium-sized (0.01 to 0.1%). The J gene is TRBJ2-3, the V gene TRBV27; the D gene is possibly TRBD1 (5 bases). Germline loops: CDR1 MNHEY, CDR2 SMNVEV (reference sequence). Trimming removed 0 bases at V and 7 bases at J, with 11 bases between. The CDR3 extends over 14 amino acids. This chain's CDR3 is CASSLSTGPNTQYF. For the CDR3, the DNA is TGTGCCAGCAGTTTATCCACAGGACCTAATACGCAGTATTTT.

The CDR3: CASSPSRGRRGNEQFF. The CDR3 DNA sequence: TGTGCCAGCAGTCCAAGCAGGGGGCGTCGAGGAAATGAGCAGTTCTTC. V gene TRBV27 combines with J gene TRBJ2-1; 8 nucleotides agree with TRBD1. Losses at the gene ends were 5 bases for V and 7 bases for J; bases not matched to a gene: 13. Germline-derived CDR1 and CDR2 are MNHEY and SMNVEV (reference sequence). CDR3 size: 16 residues.

The CDR3 loop is CASRSGLAYEQFF. In DNA form, the CDR3 reads TGTGCCAGCAGATCGGGACTAGCGTATGAGCAGTTCTTC. The J gene is TRBJ2-1, the V gene TRBV2, with TRBD2 matching 10 bases. This CDR3 contains 13 residues. Germline values: CDR1 SNHLY, CDR2 FYNNEI. The V segment lost 6 bases and the J segment 8 bases; nucleotides outside the gene matches: 4.

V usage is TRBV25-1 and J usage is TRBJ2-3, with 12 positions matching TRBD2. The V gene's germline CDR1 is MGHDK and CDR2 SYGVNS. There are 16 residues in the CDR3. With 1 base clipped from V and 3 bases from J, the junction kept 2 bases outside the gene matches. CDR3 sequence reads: CASSEWTSGETDTQYF. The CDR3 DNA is TGTGCCAGCAGTGAATGGACTAGCGGGGAGACAGATACGCAGTATTTT.

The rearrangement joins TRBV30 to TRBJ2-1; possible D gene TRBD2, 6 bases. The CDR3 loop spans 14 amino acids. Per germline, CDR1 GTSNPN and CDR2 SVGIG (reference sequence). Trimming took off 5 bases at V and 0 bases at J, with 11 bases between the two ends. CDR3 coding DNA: TGTGCCTGGGGTAGCGGTAGCTCCTACAATGAGCAGTTCTTC. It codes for CAWGSGSSYNEQFF.

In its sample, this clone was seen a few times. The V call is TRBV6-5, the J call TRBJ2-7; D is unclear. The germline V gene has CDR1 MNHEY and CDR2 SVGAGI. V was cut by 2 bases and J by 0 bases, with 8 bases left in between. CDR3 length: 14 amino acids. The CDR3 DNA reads TGTGCCAGCAGTTACCCCCAGGACTCCTACGAGCAGTACTTC. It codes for CASSYPQDSYEQYF.

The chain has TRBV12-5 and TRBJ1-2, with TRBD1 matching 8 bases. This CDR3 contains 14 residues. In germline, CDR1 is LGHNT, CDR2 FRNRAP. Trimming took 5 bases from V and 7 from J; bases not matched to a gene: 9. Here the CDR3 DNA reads TGTGCTAGTGGTCCCGGACAGGGACCTAGTGGCTACACCTTC. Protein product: CASGPGQGPSGYTF.

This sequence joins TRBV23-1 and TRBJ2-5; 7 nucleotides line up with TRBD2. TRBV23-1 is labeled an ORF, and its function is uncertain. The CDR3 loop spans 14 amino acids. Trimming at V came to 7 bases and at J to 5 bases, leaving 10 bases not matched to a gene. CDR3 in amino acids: CASIRGRVGETQYF. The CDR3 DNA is TGCGCCAGCATCCGGGGGAGGGTAGGGGAGACCCAGTACTTC.

The CDR3 spells CASSFGNGELFF. For the CDR3, the DNA is TGTGCCAGCAGCTTTGGTAACGGGGAGCTGTTTTTT. The gene calls are TRBV7-9 and TRBJ2-2, with no clear D. The CDR3 length is 12 residues. Germline-derived CDR1 and CDR2 are SEHNR and FQNEAQ (reference sequence). Trimming pared 3 bases from V and 7 bases from J, leaving 6 bases between. The variable domain in full, completed from reference TRBV7-9 and TRBJ2-2, reads DTGVSQNPRHKITKRGQNVTFRCDPISEHNRLYWYRQTLGQGPEFLTYFQNEAQLEKSRLLSDRFSAERPKGSFSTLEIQRTEQGDSAMYLCASSFGNGELFFGEGSRLTVL.

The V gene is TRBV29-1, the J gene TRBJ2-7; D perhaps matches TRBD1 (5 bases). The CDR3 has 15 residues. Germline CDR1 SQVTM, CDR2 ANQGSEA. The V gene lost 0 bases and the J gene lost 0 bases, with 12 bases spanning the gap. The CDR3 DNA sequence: TGCAGCGTTGAAGATAGGCAGGGAAGCTCCTACGAGCAGTACTTC. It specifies CSVEDRQGSSYEQYF.